The 2 T cell receptor beta chains reported below all come from one sample, sequenced in a study of T cell responses to AZD1222 COVID-19 vaccine. TCRdb's copy holds only in-frame clones and misses some; the assay was immunoSEQ multiplex PCR. Here the sample spans about 100,000 clones, approximately 87% being singletons. This specimen was peripheral blood, taken on day 0 of AZD1222 vaccination. These receptors were taken from an adult in good health.

J is TRBJ1-3 and V is TRBV7-3, with 8 bases that match TRBD1. The V segment lost 5 bases and the J segment 3 bases; nucleotides outside the gene matches: 3. From germline, CDR1 is SGHTA and CDR2 FQGTGA. This CDR3 has 14 residues. The CDR3 loop is CASSQGAVGNTIYF. CDR3 DNA: TGTGCCAGCAGCCAGGGGGCAGTTGGAAACACCATATATTTT.

In nucleotides, the CDR3 is TGTGCCAGCAGCTTGGGGAGGGGGAGGACTGAAGCTTTCTTT. Translation: CASSLGRGRTEAFF. The V gene is TRBV7-2, the J gene TRBJ1-1; D might be TRBD1 (6 bases). V was pared by 3 bases and J by 5 bases, with 13 bases between. The CDR3 totals 14 residues. The germline V gene has CDR1 SGHTA and CDR2 FQGNSA.